These 3 T cell receptor beta chains were sequenced from one sample in a study of cytotoxic CD8 clonotypes in ibrutinib-treated CLL. Clones were sequenced by immunoSEQ multiplex PCR, and TCRdb holds only the in-frame ones, with some missing. The data hold more than 300,000 clones, with just under 80% observed a single time. The sample here was PBMCs, taken before ibrutinib treatment. The source is a human donor with chronic lymphocytic leukemia.

V gene TRBV30 combines with J gene TRBJ2-2; D not resolved. In germline, CDR1 is GTSNPN, CDR2 SVGIG (reference sequence). This CDR3 region has 13 residues. Trimming cost V 2 bases and J 1 base, with 5 bases left between them. The chain's CDR3 is CAWSHLNTGELFF. Written as DNA, the CDR3 is TGTGCCTGGAGTCACTTGAACACCGGGGAGCTGTTTTTT. Variable domain in full (rest from reference TRBV30 and TRBJ2-2): SQTIHQWPATLVQPVGSPLSLECTVEGTSNPNLYWYRQAAGRGLQLLFYSVGIGQISSEVPQNLSASRPQDRQFILSSKKLLLSDSGFYLCAWSHLNTGELFFGEGSRLTVL.

The J gene is TRBJ2-3, the V gene TRBV10-1, with TRBD2 matching over 11 bases. CDR1 is WNHNN, CDR2 SYGVQD, per germline (reference sequence). Unmatched junction bases numbered 3, after V lost 3 bases and J lost 1 base. The CDR3 length is 16 residues. CDR3 coding DNA: TGCGCCAGCAGTGACCTTAGCGGGAGGGGCACAGATACGCAGTATTTT. Protein sequence: CASSDLSGRGTDTQYF.

J is TRBJ2-7 and V is TRBV19; D is perhaps TRBD1 or TRBD2 (5 bases each). The CDR3 totals 14 residues. From germline, CDR1 is LNHDA and CDR2 SQIVND (reference sequence). Trimming left V 5 bases short and J 3 bases short, with 14 bases between. For the CDR3, the DNA is TGTGCCAGTAGTCCAGGGACGGCCCTCTACGAGCAGTACTTC. Residues: CASSPGTALYEQYF.